The rows below give T cell receptor beta chains drawn from one sample of a study of identical twins. TCRdb fed the 5' RACE reads into MiXCR, producing one record per CDR3 protein. The sample has just over 450,000 distinct CDR3 sequences, over 12% seen once. The same data also went into a second study, on yellow fever vaccine responses in identical twins.

The specimen sequenced was CD4+ T cells sorted from blood. All receptors derive from a woman between 18 and 30 years old in good health. Both conserved end residues are part of each CDR3. The D gene is left open where the match is weak. Rows give clone size only sometimes, using once, few, many, or a class for an expanded clone.

V	J	size	D	CDR3	DNA
TRBV27	TRBJ2-7	-	-	CASSLNGLDQYEQYF	TGTGCCAGCAGTTTAAATGGGCTAGACCAGTACGAGCAGTACTTC
TRBV6-2/TRBV6-3	TRBJ2-1	few	-	CATTRTAEQFF	TGTGCCACCACAAGGACCGCGGAGCAGTTCTTC
TRBV9	TRBJ2-2	-	-	CASSVVGRTELFF	TGTGCCAGCAGCGTAGTCGGCCGGACGGAGCTGTTTTTT
TRBV7-2	TRBJ2-2	many	-	CASSSDSDTGELFF	TGTGCCAGCAGCTCCGACTCCGACACCGGGGAGCTGTTTTTT
TRBV12-3/TRBV12-4	TRBJ1-5	many	-	CASSPTGINQPQHF	TGTGCCAGCAGCCCGACAGGAATCAATCAGCCCCAGCATTTT
TRBV12-3/TRBV12-4	TRBJ2-1	few	TRBD2	CASRKLTSGGANEQFF	TGTGCCAGCAGGAAACTCACTAGCGGGGGGGCTAATGAGCAGTTCTTC
TRBV12-3/TRBV12-4	TRBJ2-1	once	-	CASSPTKTYNELFF	TGTGCCAGCAGTCCCACGAAGACTTACAATGAGCTGTTCTTC
TRBV12-3/TRBV12-4	TRBJ1-3	few	-	CASSLATSLSGNTIYF	TGTGCCAGCAGTTTAGCGACAAGCCTCTCTGGAAACACCATATATTTT
TRBV5-4	TRBJ2-7	-	-	CASSLAERGIREQYF	TGTGCCAGCAGCTTGGCCGAACGGGGGATCCGCGAGCAGTACTTC
TRBV30	TRBJ1-1	few	-	CASGGMNTEAFF	TGTGCCTCGGGGGGGATGAACACTGAAGCTTTCTTT
TRBV29-1	TRBJ1-4	few	TRBD1	CSARTGVEKLFF	TGCAGCGCCCGGACAGGGGTCGAAAAACTGTTTTTT
TRBV25-1	TRBJ2-2	few	TRBD1	CASSAPGQLTGELFF	TGTGCCAGCAGTGCACCGGGACAGCTCACCGGGGAGCTGTTTTTT
TRBV5-1	TRBJ2-7	few	-	CASSRGQTPDEQYF	TGCGCCAGCAGTCGCGGCCAGACCCCCGACGAGCAGTACTTC
TRBV6-5	TRBJ2-7	few	-	CASSWDSQGAVYEQYF	TGTGCCAGCAGTTGGGACTCACAGGGAGCGGTCTACGAGCAGTACTTC
TRBV20-1	TRBJ2-6	once	TRBD1	CSARRTGLSGANVLTF	TGCAGTGCTAGAAGGACAGGCCTCTCTGGGGCCAACGTCCTGACTTTC
TRBV10-3	TRBJ1-2	-	-	CATTPGQGWIMDYGYTF	TGTGCCACAACTCCAGGACAAGGATGGATAATGGACTATGGCTACACCTTC
TRBV20-1	TRBJ1-3	many	-	CSAREAAGGNTIYF	TGCAGTGCTAGAGAGGCGGCAGGGGGAAACACCATATATTTT
TRBV6-5	TRBJ1-2	-	TRBD1	CASSYPGTGEYGYTF	TGTGCCAGCAGTTACCCCGGGACAGGGGAGTATGGCTACACCTTC
TRBV4-1	TRBJ1-4	few	-	CASSQDTAGVEKLFF	TGCGCCAGCAGCCAAGATACGGCCGGGGTTGAAAAACTGTTTTTT
TRBV7-8	TRBJ2-1	few	TRBD1	CASSQRLTGGYSYNEQFF	TGTGCCAGCAGCCAGCGGTTAACAGGGGGCTACTCCTACAATGAGCAGTTCTTC
TRBV20-1	TRBJ2-2	-	TRBD1	CSARNTPGQSNTGELFF	TGCAGTGCTAGAAACACGCCGGGACAGTCGAACACCGGGGAGCTGTTTTTT
TRBV7-2	TRBJ2-3	-	-	CASSLRRTDTQYF	TGTGCCAGCAGCCTTAGGCGGACAGATACGCAGTATTTT
TRBV7-2	TRBJ2-2	few	-	CASSFGTGDTGELFF	TGTGCCAGCAGCTTCGGGACCGGGGACACCGGGGAGCTGTTTTTT
TRBV18	TRBJ2-1	-	TRBD1	CASSIWDRQYNEQFF	TGTGCCAGCTCAATATGGGACAGACAATACAATGAGCAGTTCTTC